These T cell receptor beta chains were read from a single sample in a study of CD8 T cells in Susac syndrome. MiXCR was run by TCRdb on the immunoSEQ multiplex PCR reads, yielding one entry per CDR3 protein. In the table there are about 130,000 distinct CDR3 sequences, around 94% of which are singletons. What was sequenced was CD8+ T cells from PBMCs. The receptors originated from a human donor with Susac syndrome. Each CDR3 is given with its conserved first and last residue. A D gene is named only where the DNA matches it firmly. Size is stated for part of the rows, as once, few or many counts, or as a class when the clone is expanded.

>NA|TRBV12-3/TRBV12-4|NA|TRBJ2-3
CASSSTFTDTQYF
TGTGCCAGCAGTTCAACCTTCACAGATACGCAGTATTTT
>NA|TRBV6-4|NA|TRBJ2-3
CASRQRADTDTQYF
TGTGCCAGCAGGCAGCGGGCCGACACAGATACGCAGTATTTT
>NA|TRBV7-9|NA|TRBJ2-7
CASSGKTGTAPYF
TGTGCCAGCAGCGGAAAAACCGGGACCGCGCCGTACTTC
>once|TRBV7-8|TRBD2|TRBJ2-1
CASSHGLAGGPNNEQFF
TGTGCCAGCAGCCATGGACTAGCGGGAGGGCCTAACAATGAGCAGTTCTTC
>NA|TRBV4-1|NA|TRBJ2-7
CASSQAAGPSRGEQYF
TGCGCCAGCAGCCAAGCGGCGGGCCCCAGCCGCGGGGAGCAGTACTTC
>NA|TRBV12-5|NA|TRBJ2-7
CASGLVQRTRFPYEQYF
TGTGCTAGTGGTTTGGTACAGCGGACAAGATTTCCCTACGAGCAGTACTTC
>NA|TRBV27|NA|TRBJ2-7
CASSPSGAYEQYF
TGTGCCAGCAGTCCTTCGGGGGCATACGAGCAGTACTTC
>NA|TRBV27|NA|TRBJ2-7
CASSMRLEIYEQYF
TGTGCCAGCAGTATGCGACTAGAAATCTACGAGCAGTACTTC
>NA|TRBV5-1|NA|TRBJ2-3
CASSLGVNGGREDTQYF
TGCGCCAGCAGCTTGGGAGTAAATGGGGGGCGTGAAGATACGCAGTATTTT
>once|TRBV3-1|TRBD2|TRBJ2-3
CASSPGTSGGRTDTQYF
TGTGCCAGCAGCCCCGGGACTAGCGGGGGCCGCACAGATACGCAGTATTTT
>NA|TRBV27|NA|TRBJ2-2
CATSWGGELFF
TGTGCCACCTCCTGGGGTGGGGAGCTGTTTTTT
>NA|TRBV2|NA|TRBJ1-1
CASSEGWGDTEAFF
TGTGCCAGCAGTGAGGGGTGGGGGGACACTGAAGCTTTCTTT
>once|TRBV20-1|TRBD1|TRBJ2-1
CSAHTDDRASSEQFF
TGCAGTGCTCACACCGACGACAGGGCGTCCAGTGAGCAGTTCTTC
>NA|TRBV27|NA|TRBJ2-5
CASSPVNQETQYF
TGTGCCAGCAGCCCCGTTAACCAAGAGACCCAGTACTTC
>NA|TRBV19|TRBD1|TRBJ1-5
CASSALGTGRLRSNQPQHF
TGTGCCAGTAGCGCCCTAGGGACAGGGAGGCTTCGAAGCAATCAGCCCCAGCATTTT
>NA|TRBV29-1|TRBD1|TRBJ2-3
CSVAPRGDTQYF
TGCAGCGTTGCCCCCAGGGGGGATACGCAGTATTTT
>NA|TRBV12-3/TRBV12-4|NA|TRBJ2-1
CASSLSGAYNEQFF
TGTGCCAGCAGTTTATCGGGGGCATACAATGAGCAGTTCTTC
>NA|TRBV5-4|NA|TRBJ2-5
CASNRGSRGGLETQYF
TGTGCCAGCAACCGGGGCTCCCGAGGAGGCTTGGAGACCCAGTACTTC
>NA|TRBV9|NA|TRBJ2-7
CASSPGKTYEQYF
TGTGCCAGCAGCCCGGGGAAAACCTACGAGCAGTACTTC
>NA|TRBV20-1|NA|TRBJ2-1
CSARGGLGYNEQFF
TGCAGTGCTAGAGGGGGACTGGGCTACAATGAGCAGTTCTTC
>NA|TRBV5-4|NA|TRBJ2-1
CASSLVSRNEQFF
TGTGCCAGCAGCTTGGTGTCTCGGAATGAGCAGTTCTTC
>NA|TRBV15|NA|TRBJ1-1
CATSRDTGVLNTEAFF
TGTGCCACCAGCAGAGATACCGGAGTGTTGAACACTGAAGCTTTCTTT
>NA|TRBV9|TRBD1|TRBJ2-2
CASSAAGQGAGELFF
TGTGCCAGCAGCGCCGCGGGACAGGGGGCCGGGGAGCTGTTTTTT
>NA|TRBV4-3|NA|TRBJ2-7
CASSQDRRREQYF
TGCGCCAGCAGCCAAGATAGGAGGAGGGAGCAGTACTTC
>NA|TRBV6-5|NA|TRBJ2-5
CASGFGAETQYF
TGTGCCAGCGGCTTTGGGGCGGAGACCCAGTACTTC
>NA|TRBV19|NA|TRBJ2-3
CASSGPTGADTDTQYF
TGTGCCAGTAGTGGCCCCACGGGGGCGGACACAGATACGCAGTATTTT
>NA|TRBV20-1|NA|TRBJ2-1
CSARLLGYNEQFF
TGCAGTGCTCGCCTACTGGGGTACAATGAGCAGTTCTTC
>NA|TRBV16|NA|TRBJ1-1
CASSLAGGRGTEAFF
TGTGCCAGCAGCCTTGCCGGGGGGCGAGGGACTGAAGCTTTCTTT
>once|TRBV11-2|NA|TRBJ1-1
CASRLTGGLNTEAFF
TGTGCCAGCAGGCTAACCGGGGGACTGAACACTGAAGCTTTCTTT
>NA|TRBV7-8|NA|TRBJ2-7
CASTSGSGIYEQYF
TGTGCCAGCACTTCCGGGTCGGGAATCTACGAGCAGTACTTC
>NA|TRBV4-1|NA|TRBJ2-7
CASSQDGEFSLYEQYF
TGCGCCAGCAGCCAAGATGGAGAGTTCAGCCTCTACGAGCAGTACTTC
>NA|TRBV21-1|NA|TRBJ2-3
CASSLELIGTDTQYF
TGTGCCAGCAGCCTAGAACTCATAGGCACAGATACGCAGTATTTT
>NA|TRBV6-6|NA|TRBJ2-3
CASSSRIVSSTDTQYF
TGTGCCAGCAGTTCGCGGATAGTATCATCCACAGATACGCAGTATTTT
>NA|TRBV12-3/TRBV12-4|NA|TRBJ2-3
CASSTEGLGQYF
TGTGCCAGCAGTACCGAGGGGTTGGGGCAGTATTTT
>NA|TRBV20-1|TRBD1|TRBJ2-2
CAGKDRAVVTGELFF
TGCGCAGGGAAGGACAGGGCGGTGGTCACCGGGGAGCTGTTTTTT
>NA|TRBV7-6|NA|TRBJ1-1
CASSLARPTANTEAFF
TGTGCCAGCAGCTTAGCGCGGCCCACTGCGAACACTGAAGCTTTCTTT
>NA|TRBV5-1|TRBD2|TRBJ2-5
CASSLVAGAPRETQYF
TGCGCCAGCAGCTTGGTAGCGGGAGCCCCGCGGGAGACCCAGTACTTC
>NA|TRBV4-2|NA|TRBJ2-6
CASSQEESSGANVLTF
TGTGCCAGCAGCCAAGAGGAATCCTCTGGGGCCAACGTCCTGACTTTC
>NA|TRBV6-1|TRBD1|TRBJ1-2
CASSEGGGGDGYTF
TGTGCCAGCAGTGAAGGTGGAGGGGGCGATGGCTACACCTTC
>NA|TRBV12-3/TRBV12-4|TRBD1|TRBJ1-1
CASSRTGSGTEAFF
TGTGCCAGCAGTCGGACAGGTTCGGGCACTGAAGCTTTCTTT
>NA|TRBV6-2/TRBV6-3|NA|TRBJ2-5
CASSYIRVGETQYF
TGTGCCAGCAGTTACATCAGGGTTGGGGAGACCCAGTACTTC
>NA|TRBV9|TRBD1|TRBJ1-1
CASSDGQGGTEAFF
TGTGCCAGCAGCGACGGACAGGGAGGCACTGAAGCTTTCTTT
>NA|TRBV11-2|NA|TRBJ2-2
CASSPGISRGELFF
TGTGCCAGCAGCCCAGGGATTAGCCGCGGGGAGCTGTTTTTT
>once|TRBV12-3/TRBV12-4|NA|TRBJ2-5
CASRSSLVRETQYF
TGTGCCAGCAGGTCCTCGCTAGTTAGGGAGACCCAGTACTTC
>NA|TRBV5-4|TRBD2|TRBJ2-7
CASSTSREDQGEQYF
TGTGCCAGCAGCACCTCCCGGGAGGACCAAGGCGAGCAGTACTTC
>NA|TRBV20-1|NA|TRBJ2-7
CSARGGGAQGHSYEQYF
TGCAGTGCTAGAGGGGGGGGCGCTCAGGGCCACTCCTACGAGCAGTACTTC
>NA|TRBV21-1|NA|TRBJ1-2
CASSSQGDREHYGYTF
TGTGCCAGCAGCTCCCAAGGGGACAGGGAACACTATGGCTACACCTTC
>NA|TRBV11-2|NA|TRBJ1-1
CASSLERDGWNMNTEAFF
TGTGCCAGCAGCTTAGAGCGGGACGGTTGGAATATGAACACTGAAGCTTTCTTT
>NA|TRBV5-4|NA|TRBJ2-1
CASSPSIGNEQFF
TGTGCCAGCAGCCCGTCGATAGGGAATGAGCAGTTCTTC
>NA|TRBV27|NA|TRBJ1-5
CASSLSRGAQPQHF
TGTGCCAGCAGTTTATCGAGAGGGGCTCAGCCCCAGCATTTT
>NA|TRBV6-4|NA|TRBJ2-3
CASSEAAGSTDTQYF
TGTGCCAGCAGCGAGGCGGCAGGGAGCACAGATACGCAGTATTTT
>once|TRBV7-9|NA|TRBJ2-3
CASSLASDPDTQYF
TGTGCCAGCAGCTTAGCGTCAGATCCAGATACGCAGTATTTT
>NA|TRBV21-1|NA|TRBJ2-7
CASSIALYEQYF
TGTGCCAGCAGCATTGCTCTCTACGAGCAGTACTTC
>NA|TRBV5-1|TRBD1|TRBJ1-5
CASSLSGGWNQPQHF
TGCGCCAGCAGCTTGTCAGGGGGATGGAATCAGCCCCAGCATTTT
>NA|TRBV5-6|TRBD2|TRBJ2-1
CASSRGSGINEQFF
TGTGCCAGCAGCCGGGGGAGCGGGATCAATGAGCAGTTCTTC